This T cell receptor beta chain was sequenced for a study of blood T cells in healthy people across ages. Those donating, healthy Caucasian individuals from Russia, were aged roughly 6 to 90. This clonotype was observed at least ten times. Its target is not known. Primers used in a second PCR of roughly 6 to 11 cycles were a sample-barcoded 5' primer and a J-beta primer mix. TCRdb processed the 5' RACE reads anew with MiXCR; each CDR3 protein has one entry. The table records 800,000 to 1,000,000 distinct CDR3 sequences, 45% to 50% of them present only once. Study observations and caveats: Older age coincided with a roughly linear decline in TCR beta diversity per million T cells.

The source is a man aged 30 to 45 in good health. The sequenced sample consisted of blood.

CDR3 residues: CSVPDRDRNYGYTF. The CDR3 DNA reads as TGCAGTGTCCCGGACCGGGACAGAAACTATGGCTACACCTTC. This chain joins TRBV20-1 and TRBJ1-2; TRBD1 matches 7 bases. Germline CDR1 and CDR2: DFQATT and SNEGSKA (reference sequence). This CDR3 is 14 amino acids long. The ends lost 7 bases at V and 2 bases at J; junction bases unmatched: 10.